The T cell receptor (beta chain) described here comes from a study of vaccination and CD4 T cells after COVID-19 (dated by TCRdb to about 2022). In the study overall: SARS-CoV-2 positivity had been established in the convalescent patients by nasal swab PCR, and mild disease was recorded in roughly ten of these patients and severe disease in one. Each participant got two doses of either the Pfizer-BioNTech BNT162b2 vaccine (n=8) or the Moderna mRNA-1273 vaccine (n=2). Post-COVID blood samples were collected from convalescent patients a median of approximately 100 days after diagnosis, with a range of about 35 to 170 days. The convalescent cohort comprised six males and four females, including two Hispanic individuals, seven Caucasians, two Asians and one multiracial person. In 10 COVID-19 convalescent patients and 4 infection-naive healthy vaccine recipients, researchers compared the spike-specific CD4+ TCR repertoire from before mRNA vaccination with the repertoire from after. Post-vaccine blood samples were obtained a median of approximately 74 days after the second vaccine dose, with a range of about 14 to 250 days. For stimulating the cultures, overlapping spike peptide pools were used, derived from SARS-CoV-2 as well as from the common cold coronaviruses HCoV-NL63, HCoV-OC43 and HCoV-229E. In control cultures, a CEFX viral epitope pool was used as positive control, an HIV-1 Nef peptide pool was used as negative control, or no peptide was added.

Results the study describes overall, beyond this receptor: Although the median number of SARS-CoV-2-reactive clonotypes went up from 20 to 25 after infection to 38 after vaccination, the increase was not significant. The number of convalescent patients in the study was relatively small, and the study did not examine early timepoints following natural infection. In convalescent patients, a median about 84% of post-vaccine SARS-CoV-2-reactive clones were detected only after vaccination, and vaccine-specific priming was suggested by this finding. Of the vaccine-specific clones in convalescent patients, 304 of 307, or nearly all, reacted only to SARS-CoV-2 spike and did not cross-react with common cold coronaviruses.

What the treatment or condition label conveys for this sample: approximately nine-day PBMC culture with coronavirus spike peptide pools or control peptides (ViraFEST assay). The study used the ViraFEST assay, which expanded antigen-specific T cells with peptide pools and then identified expanded clonotypes by TCR sequencing. The positive SARS-CoV-2 PCR tests of the convalescent patients were dated from March to December 2020, before the Alpha, Beta and Delta variants emerged in the United States. PBMCs were cultured at two million per well in IMDM supplemented with roughly 5.2% human AB serum and around 10 IU/ml IL-2, with about 10 ug/ml peptide pools added. Half of the culture medium was replaced with fresh IL-2-containing medium on days 3 and 7. Once the cells had been in culture for approximately 10 days, the EasySep CD4+ T cell isolation kit was used to isolate CD4+ T cells by negative selection. PBMCs were separated from whole blood using Ficoll-Paque Plus gradient centrifugation and then either used fresh or cryopreserved at -140C. Triplicate wells were generally used for each culture condition.

Turning to this clonotype: No cognate antigen has been identified for it. No base quality values were provided; no much bigger clone lies one nucleotide off.

The CDR3 numbers 13 residues from cysteine through phenylalanine. Only CDR3 DNA is held: 39 bases, read in frame from base 1. The germline ends are 5 bases apart after V is trimmed by 1 base and J by 2 bases. Per the germline V gene, SGHTA is the CDR1 and FQGNSA is the CDR2. Library creation used PCR. At the Johns Hopkins FTIC core, DNA from the cultured CD4+ T cells underwent TCR sequencing with the Oncomine TCR Beta short-read assay. The QIAamp micro DNA kit was used to extract genomic DNA from the cultured CD4+ T cells. Oncomine TCR Beta libraries from cultured CD4+ T cells were pooled using unique dual indexes and sequenced on an Illumina iSeq 100. From the authors' description of their analysis: Non-productive sequences were removed, and CDR3s that did not start with C, did not end with F or W, or were shorter than 7 amino acids were discarded. Antigen-specific clonotypes were identified using the MANAFEST web application through comparison of peptide-stimulated wells with reference and other culture wells. An FDR below 0.05, an odds ratio above 5, and a productive frequency above 0.1% in at least two of three replicate wells were required for clones to be considered positive. A clonotype was classed as cross-reactive if the clonotype showed significant expansion both in SARS-CoV-2 spike wells and in at least one common cold coronavirus spike condition. CDR3 homology was assessed with Levenshtein distances (stringdist) and unrooted phylogenetic trees (ape) in R version 3.6.1. Using fastp at Q25 and MiXCR, TCRdb reprocessed the public reads and kept productive beta chains. One record per CDR3 amino acid sequence lists the most common genes and DNA. The V and J calls come from TCRdb's annotation, not from the publication. The sample yields about 15,000 distinct CDR3 sequences; 50% were counted once. About 25% of the sample goes to the ten largest clones.

Rearrangement joined TRBV7-2 to TRBJ1-2, with no confidently assigned D gene. The sequence was collected from a human donor with COVID-19. The sample was cultured CD4+ T cells from blood, taken after SARS-CoV-2 vaccination. The CDR3 here reads CASSLDSNYGYTF. At the DNA level, the sequence is TGTGCCAGCAGCTTAGACAGCAACTATGGCTACACCTTC.